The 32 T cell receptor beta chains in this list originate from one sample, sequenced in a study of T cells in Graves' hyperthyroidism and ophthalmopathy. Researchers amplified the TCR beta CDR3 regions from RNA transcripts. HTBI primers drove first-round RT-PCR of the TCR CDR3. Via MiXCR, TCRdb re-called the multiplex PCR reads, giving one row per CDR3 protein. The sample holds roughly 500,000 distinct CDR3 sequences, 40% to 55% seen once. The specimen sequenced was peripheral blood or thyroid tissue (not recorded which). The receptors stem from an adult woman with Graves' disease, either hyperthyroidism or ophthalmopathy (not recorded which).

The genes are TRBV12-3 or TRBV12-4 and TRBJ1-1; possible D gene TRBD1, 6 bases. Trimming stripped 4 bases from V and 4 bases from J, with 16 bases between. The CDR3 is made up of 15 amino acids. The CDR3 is CASSWDIGRVTEAFF. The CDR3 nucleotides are TGTGCCAGCAGTTGGGACATTGGGAGGGTCACTGAAGCTTTCTTT.

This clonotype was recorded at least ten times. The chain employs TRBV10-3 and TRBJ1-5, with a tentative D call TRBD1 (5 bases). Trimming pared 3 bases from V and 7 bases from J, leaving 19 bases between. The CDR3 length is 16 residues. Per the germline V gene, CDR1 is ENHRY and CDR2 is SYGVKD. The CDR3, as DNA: TGTGCCATCAGTGACTCCACGGGGGGGGAGAACCAGCCCCAGCATTTT. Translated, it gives CAISDSTGGENQPQHF.

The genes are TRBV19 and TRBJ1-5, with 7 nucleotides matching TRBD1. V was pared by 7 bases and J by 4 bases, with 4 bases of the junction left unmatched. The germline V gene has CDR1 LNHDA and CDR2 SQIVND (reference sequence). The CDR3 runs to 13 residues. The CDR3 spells CASKRQGNQPQHF. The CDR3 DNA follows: TGTGCCAGTAAAAGACAGGGAAATCAGCCCCAGCATTTT.

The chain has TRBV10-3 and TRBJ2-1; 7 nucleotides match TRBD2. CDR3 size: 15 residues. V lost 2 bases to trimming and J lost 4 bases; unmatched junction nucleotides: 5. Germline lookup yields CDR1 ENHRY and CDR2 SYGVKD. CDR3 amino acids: CAISEGLAGYNEQFF. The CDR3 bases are TGTGCCATCAGTGAGGGGTTAGCGGGTTACAATGAGCAGTTCTTC.

CDR3 loop: CSARVEGSWTQHF. In DNA, the CDR3 is TGCAGTGCTAGAGTTGAGGGCTCGTGGACCCAGCATTTT. V gene TRBV20-1 combines with J gene TRBJ1-5; D remains ambiguous. The germline V gene encodes CDR1 DFQATT and CDR2 SNEGSKA (reference sequence). V was cut by 1 base and J by 11 bases, with 15 bases left in between. The length of the CDR3 is 13 residues.

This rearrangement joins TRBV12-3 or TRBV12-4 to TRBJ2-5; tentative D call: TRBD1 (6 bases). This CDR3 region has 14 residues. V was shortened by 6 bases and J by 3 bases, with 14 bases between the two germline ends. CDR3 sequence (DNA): TGTGCCAGCAGCCGACAGGCGGCGAAAGAGACCCAGTACTTC. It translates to CASSRQAAKETQYF.

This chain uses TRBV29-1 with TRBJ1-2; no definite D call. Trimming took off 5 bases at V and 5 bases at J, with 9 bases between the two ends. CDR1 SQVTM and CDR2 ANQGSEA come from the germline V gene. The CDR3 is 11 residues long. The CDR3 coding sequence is TGCAGCGTTTTGGGCGAATATGGCTACACCTTC. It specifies CSVLGEYGYTF.

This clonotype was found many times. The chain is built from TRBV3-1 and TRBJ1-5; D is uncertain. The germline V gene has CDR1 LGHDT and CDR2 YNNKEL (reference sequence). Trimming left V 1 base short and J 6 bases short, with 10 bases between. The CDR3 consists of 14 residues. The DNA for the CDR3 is TGTGCCAGCAGCCAAGCAGGAGTGAGTCAGCCCCAGCATTTT. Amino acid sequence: CASSQAGVSQPQHF. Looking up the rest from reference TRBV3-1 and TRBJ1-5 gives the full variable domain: DTAVSQTPKYLVTQMGNDKSIKCEQNLGHDTMYWYKQDSKKFLKIMFSYNNKELIINETVPNRFSPKSPDKAHLNLHINSLELGDSAVYFCASSQAGVSQPQHFGDGTRLSIL.

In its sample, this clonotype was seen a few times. The CDR3 DNA follows: TGTGCCAGCAGCTTATCAGAGACTGATGGCTACACCTTC. It specifies CASSLSETDGYTF. The rearrangement links TRBV7-3 to TRBJ1-2; D not certain. Germline V gives CDR1 SGHTA, CDR2 FQGTGA. Trimming stripped 2 bases from V and 6 bases from J, with 10 bases between. The CDR3 length is 13 residues.

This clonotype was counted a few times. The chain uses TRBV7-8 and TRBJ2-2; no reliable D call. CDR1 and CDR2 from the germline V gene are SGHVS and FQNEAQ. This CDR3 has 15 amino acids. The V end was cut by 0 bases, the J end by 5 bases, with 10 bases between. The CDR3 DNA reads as TGTGCCAGCAGCTTAGCAGGATCGGATACCGGGGAGCTGTTTTTT. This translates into CASSLAGSDTGELFF.

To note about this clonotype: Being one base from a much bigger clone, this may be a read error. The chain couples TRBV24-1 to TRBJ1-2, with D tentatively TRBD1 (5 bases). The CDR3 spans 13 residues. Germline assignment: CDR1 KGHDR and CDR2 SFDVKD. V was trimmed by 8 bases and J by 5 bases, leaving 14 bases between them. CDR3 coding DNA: TGTGCCACCACCCCGGGACGGAGTTATGGCTACACCTTC. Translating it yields CATTPGRSYGYTF.

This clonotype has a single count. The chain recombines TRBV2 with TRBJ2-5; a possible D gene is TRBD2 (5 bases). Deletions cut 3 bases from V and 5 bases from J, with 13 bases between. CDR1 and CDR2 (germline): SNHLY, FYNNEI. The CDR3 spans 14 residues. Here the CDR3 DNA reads TGTGCCAGCAGTGAGGGAGCGAGAAGGGAGACCCAGTACTTC. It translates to CASSEGARRETQYF.

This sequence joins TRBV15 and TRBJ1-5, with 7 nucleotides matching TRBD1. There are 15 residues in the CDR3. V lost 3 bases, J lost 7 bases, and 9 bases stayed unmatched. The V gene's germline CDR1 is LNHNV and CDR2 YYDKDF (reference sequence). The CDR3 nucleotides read TGTGCCACCAGCAGTAGATCAGGGGGACAACAGCCCCAGCATTTT. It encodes CATSSRSGGQQPQHF. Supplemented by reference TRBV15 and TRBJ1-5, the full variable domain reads DAMVIQNPRYQVTQFGKPVTLSCSQTLNHNVMYWYQQKSSQAPKLLFHYYDKDFNNEADTPDNFQSRRPNTSFCFLDIRSPGLGDTAMYLCATSSRSGGQQPQHFGDGTRLSIL.

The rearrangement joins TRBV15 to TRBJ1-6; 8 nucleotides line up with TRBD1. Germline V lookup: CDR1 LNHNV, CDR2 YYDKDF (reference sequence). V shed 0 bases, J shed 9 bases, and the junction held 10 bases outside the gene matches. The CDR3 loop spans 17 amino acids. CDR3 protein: CATSRERNRGIGSPLHF. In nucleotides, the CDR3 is TGTGCCACCAGCAGAGAGAGGAACAGGGGGATAGGTTCACCCCTCCACTTT.

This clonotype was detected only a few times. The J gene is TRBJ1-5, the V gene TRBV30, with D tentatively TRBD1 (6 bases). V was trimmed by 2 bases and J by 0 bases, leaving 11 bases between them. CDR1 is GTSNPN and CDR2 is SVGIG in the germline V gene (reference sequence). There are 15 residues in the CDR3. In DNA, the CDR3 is TGTGCCTGGAGTCGGGGGGGCATTAGCAATCAGCCCCAGCATTTT. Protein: CAWSRGGISNQPQHF.

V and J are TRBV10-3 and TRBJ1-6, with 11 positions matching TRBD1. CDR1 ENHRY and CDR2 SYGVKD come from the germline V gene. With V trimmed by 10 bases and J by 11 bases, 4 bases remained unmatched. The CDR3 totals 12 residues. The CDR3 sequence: CANAGQGAPLHF. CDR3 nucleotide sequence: TGTGCCAACGCGGGACAGGGGGCACCCCTCCACTTT.

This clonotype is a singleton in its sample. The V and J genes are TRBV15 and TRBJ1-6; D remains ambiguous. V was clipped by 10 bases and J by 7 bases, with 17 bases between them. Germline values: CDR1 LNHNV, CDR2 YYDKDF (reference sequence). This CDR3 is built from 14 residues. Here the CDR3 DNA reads TGTGCCAGCAGTTGGACCGCCTTAAATTCACCCCTCCACTTT. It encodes CASSWTALNSPLHF.

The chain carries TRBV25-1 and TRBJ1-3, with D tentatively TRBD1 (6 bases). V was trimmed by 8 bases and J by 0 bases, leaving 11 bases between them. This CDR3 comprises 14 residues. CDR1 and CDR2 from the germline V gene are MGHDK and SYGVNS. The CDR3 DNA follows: TGTGCCAGCTTAGGGGGATTCTCTGGAAACACCATATATTTT. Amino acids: CASLGGFSGNTIYF.

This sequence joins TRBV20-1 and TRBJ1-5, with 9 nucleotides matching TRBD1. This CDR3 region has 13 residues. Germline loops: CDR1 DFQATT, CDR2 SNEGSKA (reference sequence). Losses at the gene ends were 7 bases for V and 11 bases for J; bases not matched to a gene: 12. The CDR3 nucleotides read TGCAGTGTCCACGGGACAGGGAAAGAGACCCAGCATTTT. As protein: CSVHGTGKETQHF.

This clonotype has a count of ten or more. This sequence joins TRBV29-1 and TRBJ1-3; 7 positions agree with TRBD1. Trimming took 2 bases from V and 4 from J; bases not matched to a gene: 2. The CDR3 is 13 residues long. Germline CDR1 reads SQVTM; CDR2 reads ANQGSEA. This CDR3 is CSVEPGGGNTIYF. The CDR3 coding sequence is TGCAGCGTTGAACCAGGGGGAGGAAACACCATATATTTT.

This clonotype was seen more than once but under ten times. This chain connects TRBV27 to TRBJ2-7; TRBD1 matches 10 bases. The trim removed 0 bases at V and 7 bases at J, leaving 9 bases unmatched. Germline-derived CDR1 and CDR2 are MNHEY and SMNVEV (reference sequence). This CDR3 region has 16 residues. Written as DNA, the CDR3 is TGTGCCAGCAGTTTATCCTTCAGACAGGGGGCGGGGGAGCAGTACTTC. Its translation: CASSLSFRQGAGEQYF.

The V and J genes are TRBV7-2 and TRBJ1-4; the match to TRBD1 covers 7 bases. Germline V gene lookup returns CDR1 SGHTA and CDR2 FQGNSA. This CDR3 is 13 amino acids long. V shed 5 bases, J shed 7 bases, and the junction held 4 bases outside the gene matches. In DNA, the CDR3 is TGTGCCAGCAGCAGGGACAGTCGTGAAAAACTGTTTTTT. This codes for CASSRDSREKLFF.

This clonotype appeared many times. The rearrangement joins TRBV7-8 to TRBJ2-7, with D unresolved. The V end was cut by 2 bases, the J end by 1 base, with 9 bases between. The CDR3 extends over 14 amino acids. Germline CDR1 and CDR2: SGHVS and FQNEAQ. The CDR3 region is CASSLNPRSYEQYF. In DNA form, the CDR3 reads TGTGCCAGCAGCTTAAATCCCCGTTCCTACGAGCAGTACTTC.

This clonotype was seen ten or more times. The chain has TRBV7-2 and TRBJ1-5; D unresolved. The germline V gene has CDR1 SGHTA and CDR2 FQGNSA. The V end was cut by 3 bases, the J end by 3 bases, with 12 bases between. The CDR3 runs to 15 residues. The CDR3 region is CASSFSTRLNQPQHF. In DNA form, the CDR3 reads TGTGCCAGCAGCTTCTCGACAAGACTCAATCAGCCCCAGCATTTT.

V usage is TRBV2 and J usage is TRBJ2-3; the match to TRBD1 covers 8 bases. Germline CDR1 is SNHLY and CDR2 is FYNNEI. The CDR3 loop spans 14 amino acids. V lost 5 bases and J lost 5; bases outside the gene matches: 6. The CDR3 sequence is CASSPQGAGDTQYF. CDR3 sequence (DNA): TGTGCCAGCAGTCCCCAGGGGGCTGGAGATACGCAGTATTTT.

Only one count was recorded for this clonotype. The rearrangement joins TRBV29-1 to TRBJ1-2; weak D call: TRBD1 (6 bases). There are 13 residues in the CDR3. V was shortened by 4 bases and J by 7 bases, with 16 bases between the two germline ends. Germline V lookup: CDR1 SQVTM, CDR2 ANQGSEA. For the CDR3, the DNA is TGCAGCGTTGGCGTCGCGGGGGCGCGTGGCTACACCTTC. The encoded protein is CSVGVAGARGYTF. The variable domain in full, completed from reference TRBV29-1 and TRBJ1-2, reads SAVISQKPSRDICQRGTSLTIQCQVDSQVTMMFWYRQQPGQSLTLIATANQGSEATYESGFVIDKFPISRPNLTFSTLTVSNMSPEDSSIYLCSVGVAGARGYTFGSGTRLTVV.

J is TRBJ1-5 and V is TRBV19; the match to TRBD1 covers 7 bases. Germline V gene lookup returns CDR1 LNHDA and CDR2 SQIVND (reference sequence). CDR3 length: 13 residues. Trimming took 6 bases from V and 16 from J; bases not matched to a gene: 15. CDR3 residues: CASSIRVGQAGHF. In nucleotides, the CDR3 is TGTGCCAGTAGCATCAGGGTCGGACAGGCCGGCCATTTT.

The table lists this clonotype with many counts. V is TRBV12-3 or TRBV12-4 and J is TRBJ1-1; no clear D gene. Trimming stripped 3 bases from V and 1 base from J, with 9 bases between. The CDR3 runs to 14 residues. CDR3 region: CASSFRTENTEAFF. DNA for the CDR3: TGTGCCAGCAGTTTCCGGACGGAGAACACTGAAGCTTTCTTT.

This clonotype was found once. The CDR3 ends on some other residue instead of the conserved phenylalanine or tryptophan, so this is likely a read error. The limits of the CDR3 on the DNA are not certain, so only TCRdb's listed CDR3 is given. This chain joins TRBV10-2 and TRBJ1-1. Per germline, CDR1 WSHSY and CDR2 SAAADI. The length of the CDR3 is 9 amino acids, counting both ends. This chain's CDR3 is CASSVRSFY.

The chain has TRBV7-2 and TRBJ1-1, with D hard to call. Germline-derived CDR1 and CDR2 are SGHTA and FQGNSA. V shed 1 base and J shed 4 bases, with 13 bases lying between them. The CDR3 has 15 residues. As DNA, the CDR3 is TGTGCCAGCAGCTTAGATTTTTCTGGTCTCACTGAAGCTTTCTTT. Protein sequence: CASSLDFSGLTEAFF.

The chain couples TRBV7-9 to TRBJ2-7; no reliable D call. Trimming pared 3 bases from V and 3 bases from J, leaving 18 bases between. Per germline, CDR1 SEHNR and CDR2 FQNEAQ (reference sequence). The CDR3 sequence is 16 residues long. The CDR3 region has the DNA TGTGCCAGCAGCTTGGTTCGGCAGCAAATTTTCTACGAGCAGTACTTC. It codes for CASSLVRQQIFYEQYF.

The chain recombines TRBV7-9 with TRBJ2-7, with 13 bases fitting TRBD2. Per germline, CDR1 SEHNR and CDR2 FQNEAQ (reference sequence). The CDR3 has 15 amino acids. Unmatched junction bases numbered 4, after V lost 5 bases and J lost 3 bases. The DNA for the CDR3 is TGTGCCAGCAGCCTCCGACTAGCGGGGGGCTACGAGCAGTACTTC. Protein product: CASSLRLAGGYEQYF.